The entry below gives a single TCR beta chain sequence along with its context. A read error may produce the germline difference seen at one junction end. Time point given: baseline pretreatment blood. The treatment: 15 Gy SBRT to primary tumor, nephrectomy 4 weeks later. The CDR3 runs 13 residues. Germline lookup yields CDR1 SGHNT and CDR2 YYREEE (reference sequence). This record comes from a study of radiation and T cells in renal cell carcinoma. Sequencing was performed with immunoSEQ multiplex PCR; in TCRdb, only in-frame clones are kept and a portion is missing. Here the sample spans 130,000 or so clones, roughly 85% being singletons.

Specimen: blood, collected from a patient whose treatment included radiotherapy and nephrectomy. The receptor was isolated from a woman between 50 and 59 years old with renal cell carcinoma. The chain has TRBV5-4 and TRBJ2-7; D may be TRBD2 (5 bases). The CDR3 loop is CASSLGRDSEQYF. CDR3 DNA sequence: TGCGCCAGCAGCCTTGGGAGAGACTCCGAGCAGTACTTC.